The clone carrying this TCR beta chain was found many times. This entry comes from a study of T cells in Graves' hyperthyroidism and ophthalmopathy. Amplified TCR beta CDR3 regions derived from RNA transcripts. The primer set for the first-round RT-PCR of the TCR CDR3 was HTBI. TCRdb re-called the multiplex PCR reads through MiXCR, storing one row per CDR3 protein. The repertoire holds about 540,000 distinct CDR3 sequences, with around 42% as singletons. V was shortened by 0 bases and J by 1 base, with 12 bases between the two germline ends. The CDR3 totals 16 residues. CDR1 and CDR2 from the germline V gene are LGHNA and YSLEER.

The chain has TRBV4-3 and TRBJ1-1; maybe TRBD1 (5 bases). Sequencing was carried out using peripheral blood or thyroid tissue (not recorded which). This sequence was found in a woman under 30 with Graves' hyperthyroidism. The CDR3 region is CASSQESLGGNTEAFF. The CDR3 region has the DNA TGCGCCAGCAGCCAAGAGAGCCTTGGGGGGAACACTGAAGCTTTCTTT.